Each of the 24 T cell receptor beta chains below was sequenced from the same sample in a study of regulatory T cells in long-lasting Graves disease. Time point here: newly diagnosed GD, antithyroid drugs for less than 3 months. Construction of the TCR library relied on RNA isolated from PBMCs. Building of the TCR beta libraries involved iRepertoire HTBI primers and Arm-PCR of CDR3 regions. Each CDR3 protein gets one entry after TCRdb re-called the multiplex PCR reads with MiXCR. The data contain approximately 270,000 distinct CDR3 sequences, roughly 18% of them singletons. This sample also appeared in a second study, on T cells in Graves' hyperthyroidism and ophthalmopathy.

The sample consisted of peripheral blood mononuclear cells (PBMCs), taken at new diagnosis, from a patient treated with antithyroid drugs. The receptor set was obtained from a young woman with Graves disease.

This clonotype was seen only a few times. The J gene is TRBJ2-3, the V gene TRBV19; either TRBD1 or TRBD2 may supply D (5 bases each). V lost 5 bases and J 6 bases, leaving 15 bases between the germline ends. Germline CDR1 and CDR2: LNHDA and SQIVND (reference sequence). The CDR3 is made up of 14 amino acids. CDR3 region: CASSRREGWDTQYF. The CDR3 bases are TGTGCCAGTAGTCGTCGAGAGGGGTGGGATACGCAGTATTTT. The entire variable domain, with the rest obtained from reference TRBV19 and TRBJ2-3, is as follows: DGGITQSPKYLFRKEGQNVTLSCEQNLNHDAMYWYRQDPGQGLRLIYYSQIVNDFQKGDIAEGYSVSREKKESFPLTVTSAQKNPTAFYLCASSRREGWDTQYFGPGTRLTVL.

This clonotype was counted many times. The chain has TRBV6-1 and TRBJ1-4; weak D call: TRBD1 (5 bases). This CDR3 has 14 amino acids. Trimming cost V 3 bases and J 10 bases, with 15 bases left between them. In germline, CDR1 is MNHNS, CDR2 SASEGT. This CDR3 is CASSDPGRGGKLFF. The CDR3 DNA sequence: TGTGCCAGCAGTGATCCGGGACGGGGCGGAAAACTGTTTTTT.

In the case of this clonotype: Being one base from a much bigger clone, this may be a read error. The gene calls are TRBV5-1 and TRBJ2-5, with TRBD2 matching 7 bases. Unmatched junction bases numbered 23, after V lost 1 base and J lost 11 bases. The CDR3 covers 18 residues. CDR1 is SGHRS and CDR2 is YFSETQ in the germline V gene. CDR3 DNA sequence: TGCGCCAGCAGCTTGATTCTCGGGCGGGAGAAATACTACAATGAGCAGTACTTC. This codes for CASSLILGREKYYNEQYF. Full variable domain (rest looked up from reference TRBV5-1 and TRBJ2-5): KAGVTQTPRYLIKTRGQQVTLSCSPISGHRSVSWYQQTPGQGLQFLFEYFSETQRNKGNFPGRFSGRQFSNSRSEMNVSTLELGDSALYLCASSLILGREKYYNEQYFGPGTRLLVL.

At least ten counts were recorded for this clonotype. This chain uses TRBV20-1 with TRBJ2-5; perhaps TRBD1 as D (5 bases). This CDR3 is 13 amino acids long. Between the trimmed V and J ends, which lost 3 bases and 2 bases, there was a span of 10 bases. Germline assignment: CDR1 DFQATT and CDR2 SNEGSKA (reference sequence). DNA for the CDR3: TGCAGTGCTAGTAGGGGTAAACAAGAGACCCAGTACTTC. Its translation: CSASRGKQETQYF.

This clonotype was seen repeatedly, ten times or more. The chain recombines TRBV7-2 with TRBJ2-3; 9 bases are a match to TRBD1. The CDR3 consists of 16 residues. V lost 3 bases and J lost 4; bases outside the gene matches: 8. Germline CDR1 and CDR2: SGHTA and FQGNSA. The CDR3 region is CASSFWDRDLSDTQYF. In DNA, the CDR3 is TGTGCCAGCAGCTTTTGGGACAGGGATTTATCAGATACGCAGTATTTT.

This clonotype was found many times. This rearrangement joins TRBV14 to TRBJ2-5; TRBD1 matches 7 bases. The CDR3 runs to 14 residues. Trimming took 8 bases from V and 5 from J; bases not matched to a gene: 11. Germline V gives CDR1 SGHDN, CDR2 FVKESK. The CDR3: CASAGTDPAETQYF. For the CDR3, the DNA is TGTGCCAGCGCCGGGACAGACCCGGCGGAGACCCAGTACTTC.

Points on this clonotype: Only one base separates this from a far larger clonotype, so it likely reflects a read error. V gene TRBV6-8 combines with J gene TRBJ1-1; D remains unclear. Deletions cut 2 bases from V and 1 base from J, with 5 bases between. In germline, CDR1 is MNHGY, CDR2 SAAAGT. The CDR3 has 13 amino acids. The CDR3 DNA is TGTGCCAGCAGTTACGGGAAGAACACTGAAGCTTTCTTT. Its translation is CASSYGKNTEAFF.

This clonotype came up many times. The gene calls are TRBV2 and TRBJ2-7, with TRBD1 matching 7 bases. Trimming cost V 4 bases and J 0 bases; bases outside gene matches: 3. CDR1 and CDR2 (germline): SNHLY, FYNNEI. The CDR3 consists of 14 residues. CDR3 nucleotides: TGTGCCAGCAGTGCCGACAGGGCCTCCTACGAGCAGTACTTC. It encodes CASSADRASYEQYF.

This clonotype was counted many times. The CDR3 loop reads CSARGQADEQFF. The CDR3 coding sequence is TGCAGTGCTAGAGGACAGGCCGATGAGCAGTTCTTC. The chain carries TRBV20-1 and TRBJ2-1, with D tentatively TRBD1 (6 bases). Germline V gene data show CDR1 as DFQATT and CDR2 as SNEGSKA (reference sequence). CDR3 length: 12 residues. V was trimmed by 1 base and J by 8 bases, leaving 9 bases between them.

This clonotype was counted many times. This sequence joins TRBV5-1 and TRBJ2-7; 12 bases are shared with TRBD2. The CDR3 loop spans 15 amino acids. Germline CDR1 and CDR2: SGHRS and YFSETQ. The V segment lost 4 bases and the J segment 4 bases; nucleotides outside the gene matches: 6. DNA for the CDR3: TGCGCCAGCAGCGATTGGACTAGCGGGGTTTACGAGCAGTACTTC. Amino acid sequence: CASSDWTSGVYEQYF. Using reference TRBV5-1 and TRBJ2-7 for the parts outside the CDR3, the full variable domain is KAGVTQTPRYLIKTRGQQVTLSCSPISGHRSVSWYQQTPGQGLQFLFEYFSETQRNKGNFPGRFSGRQFSNSRSEMNVSTLELGDSALYLCASSDWTSGVYEQYFGPGTRLTVT.

This clonotype has a count of ten or more. Relative to the germline gene, one junction end is altered; a read error may explain this. This chain joins TRBV12-3 or TRBV12-4 and TRBJ1-5; perhaps TRBD1 as D (5 bases). The CDR3 extends over 13 amino acids. DNA of the CDR3: TGCGCCAGCAGCTTGCAGGGCTATCAGCCCCAGCATTTT. Residues: CASSLQGYQPQHF.

This clonotype was counted at least ten times. This chain links TRBV3-1 with TRBJ2-3; no reliable D call. The CDR3 covers 12 residues. V was clipped by 2 bases and J by 2 bases, with 2 bases between them. Germline-derived CDR1 and CDR2 are LGHDT and YNNKEL (reference sequence). The CDR3 reads CASSQHTDTQYF. The CDR3 DNA reads as TGTGCCAGCAGCCAACACACAGATACGCAGTATTTT.

About this clonotype: This may be a read error: a much more frequent sequence differs by one nucleotide. V is TRBV6-1 and J is TRBJ2-2, with no clear D. Germline assignment: CDR1 MNHNS and CDR2 SASEGT. V lost 6 bases and J lost 8, with 13 bases in between. This CDR3 has 13 amino acids. For the CDR3, the DNA is TGTGCCAGCAGAAGCACCTTTTTTGGGGAGCTGTTTTTT. Amino acids: CASRSTFFGELFF.

This clonotype was seen ten or more times. V gene TRBV11-2 combines with J gene TRBJ1-1; no clear D. The CDR3 is 18 residues long. V lost 1 base and J lost 2, with 20 bases in between. The germline V gene encodes CDR1 SGHAT and CDR2 FQNNGV. CDR3 bases: TGTGCCAGCAGCTTAGGTATTAGGAGGGAGGAATCCAACACTGAAGCTTTCTTT. Amino acid sequence: CASSLGIRREESNTEAFF.

This clonotype appeared many times. The chain links TRBV12-3 or TRBV12-4 to TRBJ2-1, with D perhaps matching TRBD1 (6 bases). The CDR3 consists of 16 residues. V dropped 7 bases and J dropped 5 bases, with 21 bases sitting between them. In nucleotides, the CDR3 is TGTGCCAGCACCCCTTTGGAGAACAGGGCCCACAATGAGCAGTTCTTC. This codes for CASTPLENRAHNEQFF.

This clonotype has just a few counts. This chain uses TRBV6-2 or TRBV6-3 with TRBJ1-5; 8 bases are shared with TRBD1. V lost 2 bases, J lost 3 bases, and 9 bases stayed unmatched. This CDR3 spans 17 amino acids. The germline CDR1 and CDR2 sequences are MNHEY and SVGEGT. In nucleotides, the CDR3 is TGTGCCAGCAGTTACCCCCGGCAGGGGGCCACCAATCAGCCCCAGCATTTT. It yields the protein CASSYPRQGATNQPQHF.

This clonotype was counted between two and nine times. The likely explanation is a read error, given a far larger clone one base away. V is TRBV13 and J is TRBJ2-1, with TRBD2 matching 9 bases. The CDR3 totals 14 residues. V lost 5 bases and J lost 9; bases outside the gene matches: 8. From germline, CDR1 is PRHDT and CDR2 FYEKMQ (reference sequence). CDR3 DNA sequence: TGTGCCAGCAGCCAAGGCGGCGGGGGGGCTGAGCAGTTCTTC. This codes for CASSQGGGGAEQFF.

The chain links TRBV10-1 to TRBJ2-3; no definite D call. With 3 bases removed from V and 0 bases from J, the gap between germline ends came to 4 bases. This CDR3 is 13 amino acids long. Germline V gene lookup returns CDR1 WNHNN and CDR2 SYGVQD (reference sequence). The CDR3 here is CASSDGSTDTQYF. For the CDR3, the DNA is TGCGCCAGCAGTGATGGCAGCACAGATACGCAGTATTTT.

This clonotype was counted many times. The V gene is TRBV27, the J gene TRBJ1-1; no clear D gene. Trimming pared 5 bases from V and 7 bases from J, leaving 8 bases between. In germline, CDR1 is MNHEY, CDR2 SMNVEV (reference sequence). The CDR3 is 11 residues long. The CDR3 region has the DNA TGTGCCAGCAGTCCTGTTGTTGAAGCTTTCTTT. This gives the protein CASSPVVEAFF.

This clonotype was seen ten or more times. The chain uses TRBV20-1 and TRBJ2-7, with D perhaps TRBD1 (5 bases). This CDR3 spans 13 amino acids. The germline V gene has CDR1 DFQATT and CDR2 SNEGSKA (reference sequence). Trimming shortened V by 4 bases and J by 2 bases, and 12 bases separated the two germline ends. The CDR3 nucleotides read TGCAGTGCTATTAGGCAGGGAACCTACGAGCAGTACTTC. Amino acids: CSAIRQGTYEQYF.

The chain links TRBV19 to TRBJ2-7; D is ambiguous. CDR1 is LNHDA and CDR2 is SQIVND in the germline V gene (reference sequence). The CDR3 covers 14 residues. Trimming removed 5 bases at V and 1 base at J, with 12 bases between. CDR3 residues: CASSPDGPSYEQYF. In DNA, the CDR3 is TGTGCCAGTAGTCCCGACGGGCCGTCCTACGAGCAGTACTTC.

This clonotype was observed a single time. V gene TRBV7-9 combines with J gene TRBJ2-1; TRBD2 matches at 9 bases. The CDR3 runs 16 residues. The germline V gene has CDR1 SEHNR and CDR2 FQNEAQ (reference sequence). The junction had 9 bases not matched to a gene; V was cut back by 2 bases and J by 7 bases. The CDR3 loop reads CASSLTLAGPENEQFF. CDR3 nucleotide sequence: TGTGCCAGCAGCTTAACTCTAGCGGGACCAGAGAATGAGCAGTTCTTC.

This clonotype came up a few times. This sequence joins TRBV12-3 or TRBV12-4 and TRBJ2-3; 10 nucleotides align to TRBD2. After removal of 2 bases from V and 5 bases from J, the junction contained 10 bases not matched to a gene. This CDR3 is built from 17 residues. The chain's CDR3 is CASSLTSGGVILDTQYF. CDR3 sequence (DNA): TGTGCCAGCAGTTTAACCAGCGGGGGGGTGATATTAGATACGCAGTATTTT.

The table lists this clonotype with many counts. This sequence joins TRBV20-1 and TRBJ2-1; D ambiguous. Germline assignment: CDR1 DFQATT and CDR2 SNEGSKA (reference sequence). Trimming took 3 bases from V and 0 from J, leaving 15 bases between them. The CDR3 loop spans 16 amino acids. The CDR3 here is CSASPVVESSYNEQFF. The CDR3 coding sequence is TGCAGTGCTAGCCCGGTGGTCGAAAGCTCCTACAATGAGCAGTTCTTC.